This TCR beta chain was captured in a study of blood T cell repertoires in COVID-19. Overall study context: T cells, B-cell-depleted T cells, or PBMCs provided the cDNA or gDNA that served as material.

Patients of the Seattle cohort, enrolled during active infection, were followed longitudinally. The assay was immunoSEQ multiplex PCR, and TCRdb's table has in-frame clones only and misses some. The profile shows roughly 160,000 clones, roughly 89% of them singletons. The sequenced material came from peripheral blood. The TCR was taken from a woman between 70 and 85 years old with COVID-19, enrolled during active disease.

CDR3 bases: TGTGCCAGCAGCTTGGAAACACGAACAGACGAGCAGTACTTC. It codes for CASSLETRTDEQYF. The chain joins TRBV5-4 to TRBJ2-7; the D is unclear. The germline V gene encodes CDR1 SGHNT and CDR2 YYREEE (reference sequence). The CDR3 consists of 14 residues. V lost 0 bases and J 5 bases, leaving 12 bases between the germline ends.